A single sample gave rise to the 6 T cell receptor beta chains below, sequenced in a study of CD8+ T cells in alopecia areata (dated by TCRdb to the late 2010s). What the time point label conveys for this sample: more than three weeks on oral tofacitinib. The treatment or condition label for this specimen denotes: oral pan-JAK inhibitor, 5-10 mg twice daily. Libraries were built with the immunoSEQ multiplex PCR assay. For TCR sequencing, RNA was extracted from every sample and reverse transcribed into cDNA to serve as template. The source is immuneACCESS, and TCRdb retained only in-frame sequences with V and J called. Part of the clones is not carried over; for the studies checked, unresolved V genes explain less than half of this, and the remainder is unexplained. Present in this sample are 100,000 to 150,000 clones, roughly 57% of which were seen just once. The top ten hold around 6% of the sample.

The sequences come from CD4+ T cells sorted from blood, collected at week 4, from a patient treated with tofacitinib. These receptors all stem from a human donor with alopecia areata.

This rearrangement joins TRBV7-2 to TRBJ2-3; D unresolved. The CDR3 sequence is 13 residues long. The germline V and J ends were trimmed by 3 bases and 3 bases, with 7 bases remaining between them. The germline gives CDR1 SGHTA, CDR2 FQGNSA. CDR3 sequence reads: CASSFSGTDTQYF. The CDR3 DNA reads as TGTGCCAGCAGCTTTTCCGGGACAGATACGCAGTATTTT.

CDR3 amino acids: CASGTGAASPLHF. The CDR3 coding sequence is TGTGCCAGCGGCACCGGGGCAGCCTCACCCCTCCACTTT. The gene calls are TRBV9 and TRBJ1-6; D is perhaps TRBD1 (5 bases). The CDR3 is 13 residues long. The germline CDR1 and CDR2 sequences are SGDLS and YYNGEE. Trimming pared 7 bases from V and 10 bases from J, leaving 15 bases between.

This clone was counted only a few times. The J gene is TRBJ1-2, the V gene TRBV7-2, with 7 bases identical to TRBD1. This CDR3 contains 13 residues. Germline-derived CDR1 and CDR2 are SGHTA and FQGNSA. The V gene end was trimmed by 5 bases and the J gene end by 4 bases; junction bases not matched to a gene: 4. The CDR3 region is CASSQGGTYGYTF. In DNA form, the CDR3 reads TGTGCCAGCAGCCAGGGGGGCACCTATGGCTACACCTTC.

The chain is built from TRBV10-3 and TRBJ1-1; the D is unclear. V lost 2 bases, J lost 1 base, and 11 bases lay in between. The germline gives CDR1 ENHRY, CDR2 SYGVKD. This CDR3 contains 15 residues. The CDR3 loop is CAISEGSWENTEAFF. Here the CDR3 DNA reads TGTGCCATCAGTGAGGGCTCGTGGGAGAACACTGAAGCTTTCTTT.

There are a few counts of this clone. This rearrangement joins TRBV27 to TRBJ1-2; 10 bases match TRBD1. Losses at the gene ends were 3 bases for V and 8 bases for J; bases not matched to a gene: 6. The CDR3 runs to 14 residues. CDR1 is MNHEY, CDR2 SMNVEV, per germline (reference sequence). This CDR3 is CASSFRDRGRGYTF. The CDR3 bases are TGTGCCAGCAGTTTTCGAGACAGGGGGCGAGGCTACACCTTC.

The V gene is TRBV7-2, the J gene TRBJ2-5; D is perhaps TRBD2 (6 bases). Germline CDR1 is SGHTA and CDR2 is FQGNSA. V was shortened by 2 bases and J by 2 bases, with 12 bases between the two germline ends. CDR3 size: 15 residues. The DNA for the CDR3 is TGTGCCAGCAGCTTAATCCGGGGGAAGCAAGAGACCCAGTACTTC. This encodes CASSLIRGKQETQYF.